The 30 T cell receptor beta chains below come from one sample, sequenced in a study of blood T cell repertoires in COVID-19. Clones were sequenced by immunoSEQ multiplex PCR, and TCRdb holds only the in-frame ones, with some missing. Of about 170,000 clones listed, around 88% are singletons. What was sequenced was peripheral blood. The receptors here all came from an older woman who had recovered from COVID-19.

This clone was counted a single time. The chain is built from TRBV10-3 and TRBJ1-1; D not certain. Germline CDR1 reads ENHRY; CDR2 reads SYGVKD. The CDR3 is 14 residues long. Deletions cut 7 bases from V and 1 base from J, with 13 bases between. The CDR3 spells CAITVAAPNTEAFF. CDR3 coding DNA: TGTGCCATCACTGTGGCGGCGCCGAACACTGAAGCTTTCTTT.

The chain is built from TRBV5-1 and TRBJ2-7, with 7 bases identical to TRBD2. Germline CDR1 reads SGHRS; CDR2 reads YFSETQ. This CDR3 region has 14 residues. The trim removed 0 bases at V and 3 bases at J, leaving 3 bases unmatched. The CDR3 DNA reads TGCGCCAGCAGCTTGGATGGACTAGACTACGAGCAGTACTTC. Its translation: CASSLDGLDYEQYF.

This chain links TRBV5-1 with TRBJ2-1; TRBD1 aligns across 7 bases. Germline CDR1 is SGHRS and CDR2 is YFSETQ. The CDR3 is 14 residues long. The J segment lost 5 bases and the V segment lost 1 base, leaving 3 bases of the junction unmatched. CDR3 nucleotides: TGCGCCAGCAGCTTGATACAGGGGAACAATGAGCAGTTCTTC. Its translation: CASSLIQGNNEQFF.

This rearrangement joins TRBV6-1 to TRBJ2-7, with a possible D match to TRBD1 (6 bases). V lost 3 bases and J lost 3, with 12 bases in between. The CDR3 runs 14 residues. Germline CDR1 MNHNS, CDR2 SASEGT. The CDR3 loop reads CASSEITGSYEQYF. The DNA for the CDR3 is TGTGCCAGCAGTGAGATTACAGGGAGCTACGAGCAGTACTTC.

The chain combines TRBV2 with TRBJ2-5; D not certain. The CDR3 has 11 amino acids. V lost 8 bases and J 0 bases, leaving 4 bases between the germline ends. Germline-derived CDR1 and CDR2 are SNHLY and FYNNEI. The DNA of the CDR3 is TGTGCCAGCCGGGACCAAGAGACCCAGTACTTC. Its translation: CASRDQETQYF.

V gene TRBV27 combines with J gene TRBJ1-4; 11 bases line up with TRBD1. Germline assignment: CDR1 MNHEY and CDR2 SMNVEV (reference sequence). The ends lost 6 bases at V and 7 bases at J; junction bases unmatched: 7. The CDR3 loop spans 15 amino acids. Here the CDR3 reads CASRGGTGGFEKLFF. In DNA form, the CDR3 reads TGTGCCAGCAGGGGCGGGACAGGGGGATTTGAAAAACTGTTTTTT.

The chain couples TRBV12-3 or TRBV12-4 to TRBJ2-3; D ambiguous. The CDR3 has 13 amino acids. V lost 7 bases to trimming and J lost 3 bases, with 11 bases between them. The CDR3 DNA follows: TGTGCCAGCACCCCCTGGCGGACAGATACGCAGTATTTT. It yields the protein CASTPWRTDTQYF.

The gene calls are TRBV28 and TRBJ1-4; D is undetermined. The CDR3 loop spans 12 amino acids. With 1 base removed from V and 7 bases from J, the gap between germline ends came to 4 bases. Germline lookup yields CDR1 MDHEN and CDR2 SYDVKM. CDR3 sequence: CASSLFGEKLFF. Written as DNA, the CDR3 is TGTGCCAGCAGTTTATTCGGTGAAAAACTGTTTTTT.

This sequence joins TRBV13 and TRBJ1-5; D is possibly TRBD1 (5 bases). V was shortened by 0 bases and J by 2 bases, with 14 bases between the two germline ends. Germline V gives CDR1 PRHDT, CDR2 FYEKMQ (reference sequence). The CDR3 runs to 17 residues. The CDR3 bases are TGTGCCAGCAGCTTAGGCCAGGGAACGGGTGGCAATCAGCCCCAGCATTTT. Translated, it gives CASSLGQGTGGNQPQHF.

This rearrangement joins TRBV6-6 to TRBJ1-2; D is unclear. Germline loops: CDR1 MNHNY, CDR2 SVGAGI (reference sequence). This CDR3 spans 13 amino acids. The V end lost 7 bases, the J end lost 5 bases, and 14 bases lay between the germline ends. This CDR3 is CASTLEGGYGYTF. CDR3 nucleotides: TGTGCCAGCACCTTGGAGGGCGGGTATGGCTACACCTTC.

The chain employs TRBV4-1 and TRBJ2-3; 7 positions match TRBD2. The germline CDR1 and CDR2 sequences are MGHRA and YSYEKL. CDR3 size: 17 residues. V gave up 2 bases and J gave up 1 base; unmatched junction bases: 9. The CDR3, as DNA: TGCGCCAGCAGCCAACCTAGGATTCGGGGGGGCACAGATACGCAGTATTTT. As protein: CASSQPRIRGGTDTQYF.

This chain uses TRBV13 with TRBJ2-5, with 9 bases identical to TRBD1. The CDR3 runs 15 residues. Germline CDR1 is PRHDT and CDR2 is FYEKMQ (reference sequence). V lost 2 bases and J lost 7; bases outside the gene matches: 8. CDR3 region: CASSLTPGQGGTQYF. The CDR3 region has the DNA TGTGCCAGCAGCTTAACCCCGGGACAGGGTGGGACCCAGTACTTC.

The count of this clone is one. The chain recombines TRBV21-1 with TRBJ1-2. TRBV21-1 is annotated as a pseudogene. The CDR3 runs to 14 residues. For the CDR3, the DNA is TGTGCCAGCAGCAAAGGGGGGGGCCTCTATGGCTACACCTTC. It yields the protein CASSKGGGLYGYTF.

The chain is built from TRBV5-1 and TRBJ2-5, with 8 nucleotides matching TRBD2. J lost 5 bases, V lost 0 bases, and 6 bases had no gene match. CDR3 length equals 15 residues. Germline V gene lookup returns CDR1 SGHRS and CDR2 YFSETQ. The CDR3 DNA is TGCGCCAGCAGCTTGGTTAATAGCGGGGAGGAGACCCAGTACTTC. Translated: CASSLVNSGEETQYF.

The chain combines TRBV3-1 (or the pseudogene TRBV3-2) with TRBJ1-6; D call uncertain. From germline, CDR1 is LGHDT and CDR2 YNNKEL (reference sequence). This CDR3 spans 15 amino acids. Trimming cost V 0 bases and J 10 bases, with 13 bases left between them. This CDR3 reads CASSQDGGSVSPLHF. CDR3 nucleotide sequence: TGTGCCAGCAGCCAAGATGGAGGCAGCGTCTCACCCCTCCACTTT.

The V gene is TRBV29-1, the J gene TRBJ2-3; 12 bases line up with TRBD2. In germline, CDR1 is SQVTM, CDR2 ANQGSEA. CDR3 length: 15 amino acids. V was clipped by 4 bases and J by 2 bases; unmatched bases: 4. CDR3 nucleotides: TGCAGCGTTGTTCGACTAGCGGGAGTCACAGATACGCAGTATTTT. It is translated as CSVVRLAGVTDTQYF.

V is TRBV5-1 and J is TRBJ1-2; possibly TRBD1 for D (5 bases). The CDR3 is made up of 15 amino acids. Trimming left V 0 bases short and J 8 bases short, with 17 bases between. The V gene's germline CDR1 is SGHRS and CDR2 YFSETQ. In nucleotides, the CDR3 is TGCGCCAGCAGCTTGGTCGGCCAGCCCGGGGGGGGCTACACCTTC. Translation: CASSLVGQPGGGYTF.

This chain links TRBV5-8 with TRBJ1-5, with 9 nucleotides matching TRBD1. The CDR3 is made up of 16 amino acids. With 4 bases clipped from V and 9 bases from J, the junction kept 14 bases outside the gene matches. Germline CDR1 reads SGHTS; CDR2 reads YDEGEE. CDR3 nucleotide sequence: TGTGCCAGCAGCCCTCGGACAGGGGCGGTTTTGGGGCCCCAGCATTTT. This sequence encodes CASSPRTGAVLGPQHF. The complete variable domain, with remaining parts taken from reference TRBV5-8 and TRBJ1-5, reads EAGVTQSPTHLIKTRGQQATLRCSPISGHTSVYWYQQALGLGLQFLLWYDEGEERNRGNFPPRFSGRQFPNYSSELNVNALELEDSALYLCASSPRTGAVLGPQHFGDGTRLSIL.

This clone is a singleton in its sample. The CDR3 region is CSARGGRPLHF. CDR3 DNA sequence: TGCAGTGCTAGAGGGGGGAGGCCCCTCCACTTT. The gene calls are TRBV20-1 and TRBJ1-6; D might be TRBD1 (5 bases). V dropped 1 base and J dropped 13 bases, with 8 bases sitting between them. This CDR3 comprises 11 residues. The germline CDR1 and CDR2 sequences are DFQATT and SNEGSKA (reference sequence).

This clone was recorded only once. This chain connects TRBV5-4 to TRBJ2-1; tentatively, D is TRBD2 (7 bases). CDR1 is SGHNT and CDR2 is YYREEE in the germline V gene (reference sequence). V shed 4 bases and J shed 5 bases, with 13 bases lying between them. CDR3 length equals 14 residues. In DNA form, the CDR3 reads TGTGCCAGCAGCCCGCGGGGGCCCCACAATGAGCAGTTCTTC. Translated: CASSPRGPHNEQFF.

The gene calls are TRBV4-2 and TRBJ2-7; 8 nucleotides agree with TRBD2. CDR1 LGHNA and CDR2 YNFKEQ come from the germline V gene. There are 16 residues in the CDR3. V gave up 0 bases and J gave up 0 bases; unmatched junction bases: 4. In DNA, the CDR3 is TGTGCCAGCAGCCAAGAGTGGCGGGAGGCCTCCTACGAGCAGTACTTC. Amino acids: CASSQEWREASYEQYF.

The chain employs TRBV5-1 and TRBJ2-1; 8 bases agree with TRBD1. From germline, CDR1 is SGHRS and CDR2 YFSETQ. The ends lost 4 bases at V and 7 bases at J; junction bases unmatched: 7. This CDR3 is built from 14 residues. CDR3 nucleotides: TGCGCCAGCAGCCCTTGGACAGGGCAAAATGAGCAGTTCTTC. Translating gives CASSPWTGQNEQFF.

This chain joins TRBV5-4 and TRBJ1-4, with 8 bases identical to TRBD1. CDR1 is SGHNT and CDR2 is YYREEE in the germline V gene (reference sequence). After removal of 1 base from V and 8 bases from J, the junction contained 4 bases not matched to a gene. The CDR3 length is 14 residues. The CDR3 DNA sequence: TGTGCCAGCAGCTTGCAGGGGGCGGGAGAAAAACTGTTTTTT. It yields the protein CASSLQGAGEKLFF.

This clone was detected once. The chain combines TRBV18 with TRBJ1-1; D perhaps matches TRBD1 (6 bases). The CDR3 loop spans 16 amino acids. Germline CDR1 KGHSH, CDR2 LQKENI. V dropped 3 bases and J dropped 3 bases, with 17 bases sitting between them. CDR3 region: CASSPLRGAQDTEAFF. CDR3 sequence (DNA): TGTGCCAGCTCACCTCTCCGGGGGGCTCAGGACACTGAAGCTTTCTTT.

In DNA form, the CDR3 reads TGTGCCAGCAGCCTCGGCCGGGACTATGGCTACACCTTC. Translated: CASSLGRDYGYTF. The chain combines TRBV7-3 with TRBJ1-2; D gene unclear. Trimming cost V 5 bases and J 3 bases, with 10 bases left between them. The germline gives CDR1 SGHTA, CDR2 FQGTGA. This CDR3 region has 13 residues. Full variable domain (rest looked up from reference TRBV7-3 and TRBJ1-2): GAGVSQTPSNKVTEKGKYVELRCDPISGHTALYWYRQSLGQGPEFLIYFQGTGAADDSGLPNDRFFAVRPEGSVSTLKIQRTERGDSAVYLCASSLGRDYGYTFGSGTRLTVV.

The V and J genes are TRBV7-9 and TRBJ2-5, with TRBD2 matching 9 bases. The CDR3 is 15 amino acids. Germline CDR1 and CDR2: SEHNR and FQNEAQ (reference sequence). Trimming took 2 bases from V and 5 from J; bases not matched to a gene: 6. The CDR3 region is CASSLLAGFGETQYF. CDR3 bases: TGTGCCAGCAGCTTACTAGCGGGATTTGGGGAGACCCAGTACTTC.

This chain uses TRBV5-5 with TRBJ2-4, with D possibly being TRBD2 (5 bases). From germline, CDR1 is SGHKS and CDR2 YYEKEE (reference sequence). This CDR3 has 16 residues. V was pared by 4 bases and J by 0 bases, with 14 bases between. The chain's CDR3 is CASSPPPEGAKNIQYF. The CDR3 bases are TGTGCCAGCAGCCCCCCTCCTGAGGGAGCCAAAAACATTCAGTACTTC.

The V call is TRBV6-5, the J call TRBJ1-2; D possibly corresponds to TRBD1 (6 bases). The germline V and J ends were trimmed by 6 bases and 8 bases, with 19 bases remaining between them. The germline gives CDR1 MNHEY, CDR2 SVGAGI. This CDR3 region has 14 residues. The CDR3 region has the DNA TGTGCCAGCAGACCTGCGGGGGGGGGCTTAGGCTACACCTTC. This gives the protein CASRPAGGGLGYTF.

This chain joins TRBV5-8 and TRBJ2-3; no definite D call. The CDR3 consists of 13 residues. Germline-derived CDR1 and CDR2 are SGHTS and YDEGEE. The germline V and J ends were trimmed by 1 base and 8 bases, with 11 bases remaining between them. CDR3 sequence (DNA): TGTGCCAGCAGCTTGCGCTCCTCCGGTACGCAGTATTTT. It is translated as CASSLRSSGTQYF.

The V call is TRBV5-4, the J call TRBJ2-7; TRBD1 is a possible D gene (6 bases). CDR3 length equals 14 residues. Per the germline V gene, CDR1 is SGHNT and CDR2 is YYREEE (reference sequence). Trimming took 4 bases from V and 3 from J, leaving 14 bases between them. In DNA, the CDR3 is TGTGCCAGCAGCCCCGGGACACAAGACTACGAGCAGTACTTC. This codes for CASSPGTQDYEQYF.